These T cell receptor beta chains were read from a single sample in a study of blood T cells in healthy people across ages. TCRdb ran MiXCR on the 5' RACE reads and lists one entry per CDR3 protein. The sample gives hundreds of thousands of distinct CDR3 sequences, roughly 43% of which show up once; around 32% is in the top ten. The sample was blood. The receptor set was obtained from a man older than 75 in good health. CDR3s include the opening cysteine and the closing phenylalanine or tryptophan. D genes are given only for firm matches. Where a row states a size, it is once, few, many or the class of an expanded clone; other rows omit it.

d_call,clone_size,j_call,v_call,cdr3_nt,cdr3_aa
TRBD2,NA,TRBJ2-1,TRBV7-7,TGTGCTAGCAGCCCAACCGAGACTAGCGGGAGGAGTGAGCAGTTCTTC,CASSPTETSGRSEQFF
NA,few,TRBJ1-6,TRBV6-1,TGTGCCAGCAGCGGGCGGTATAATTCACCCCTCCACTTT,CASSGRYNSPLHF
TRBD1,NA,TRBJ2-7,TRBV20-1,TGCAGTGGGTCGGACAGGGAGACCTACGAGCAGTACTTC,CSGSDRETYEQYF
NA,NA,TRBJ1-4,TRBV7-8,TGTGCCAGCAGCTTAGTGGCTGGCTTTGGAGAAAAACTGTTTTTT,CASSLVAGFGEKLFF
NA,NA,TRBJ1-4,TRBV15,TGTGCCACCAGCAGAGTTGCCTCTTCCGGAGAAAAACTGTTTTTT,CATSRVASSGEKLFF
NA,few,TRBJ1-1,TRBV15,TGTGCCACCAGCAGAGGGGCGGGAGGAGGCACTGAAGCTTTCTTT,CATSRGAGGGTEAFF
TRBD2,NA,TRBJ2-3,TRBV7-3,TGTGCCAGCAGCTTAAACCTAGCGGGAGGGGCAGATACGCAGTATTTT,CASSLNLAGGADTQYF
TRBD1,NA,TRBJ2-4,TRBV5-1,TGCGCCAGCAGCTTGGGGGACAGGTCTTACAATGAGCAGTACTTC,CASSLGDRSYNEQYF
TRBD2,NA,TRBJ2-1,TRBV7-9,TGTGCCAGCAGCCCCGGGACTAGCGGGGGTGGTGGCCAAGAGACCCAGTTCTTC,CASSPGTSGGGGQETQFF
TRBD2,NA,TRBJ2-1,TRBV2,TGTGCCAGCAGTGAAAGTCTAGCGGGAGCGGGTGAGCAGTTCTTC,CASSESLAGAGEQFF
NA,NA,TRBJ1-5,TRBV7-2,TGTGCCAGCAGCTCCCGTGTGGGATACAATCAGCCCCAGCATTTT,CASSSRVGYNQPQHF
NA,NA,TRBJ2-7,TRBV29-1,TGCAGCGTAGGAAGACAGGAACCCTACGAGCAGTACTTC,CSVGRQEPYEQYF
NA,NA,TRBJ2-2,TRBV11-3,TGTGCCAGCAGCTTAGATCCGTGGGGTGCGAACACCGGGGAGCTGTTTTTT,CASSLDPWGANTGELFF
NA,NA,TRBJ2-7,TRBV15,TGTGCCACCAGCAGAGATCCGCCCCGGGAGCAGTACTTC,CATSRDPPREQYF
TRBD2,NA,TRBJ2-1,TRBV7-2,TGTGCCAGCAGCTTAGAGCGGGGGAGCCCCTACAATGAGCAGTTCTTC,CASSLERGSPYNEQFF
TRBD2,NA,TRBJ2-3,TRBV4-1,TGCGCCAGCAGCCGATCCGGGGGGGAGTCAGATACGCAGTATTTT,CASSRSGGESDTQYF
NA,once,TRBJ2-5,TRBV29-1,TGCAGCGTTACCTCCACAGGGGAGGAGCGGTACTTC,CSVTSTGEERYF
TRBD1,few,TRBJ1-1,TRBV7-6,TGTGCCAGCAGCTTAGCCCTCCCCGGGACAGGGTCTGAAGCTTTCTTT,CASSLALPGTGSEAFF
TRBD1,NA,TRBJ2-7,TRBV27,TGTGCCAGCAGGCGGACTGGGGACAGATACGAGCAGTACTTC,CASRRTGDRYEQYF
NA,few,TRBJ2-7,TRBV28,TGTGCCAGCAGTTTAAGTACGAGCGGGCAGTACTTC,CASSLSTSGQYF
NA,few,TRBJ2-1,TRBV7-2,TGTGCCAGCAGCCTCCAGGGGGGGGGGTACAATGAGCAGTTCTTC,CASSLQGGGYNEQFF
NA,once,TRBJ2-5,TRBV12-3/TRBV12-4,TGTGCCAGCAGACTAGCTCCCAGAGAGACCCAGTACTTC,CASRLAPRETQYF
NA,NA,TRBJ1-4,TRBV29-1,TGCAGCGTTGGGGCAGTTAATGAAAAACTGTTTTTT,CSVGAVNEKLFF
NA,many,TRBJ2-1,TRBV7-2,TGTGCCAGCAGCTCAACCCCAATAAACAATGAGCAGTTCTTC,CASSSTPINNEQFF
NA,NA,TRBJ2-7,TRBV20-1,TGCGGTGCTAGAGTGGCTAGCCTGGATTTTGAGTCCCAGTACTTC,CGARVASLDFESQYF
NA,few,TRBJ2-5,TRBV20-1,TGCAGTGCTAGCGCGGCAGGGGTGGAGGAAGAGACCCAGTACTTC,CSASAAGVEEETQYF
TRBD2,NA,TRBJ2-1,TRBV12-3/TRBV12-4,TGTGCCAGCAGTGCGGGACTAACGGGCAATGAGCAGTTCTTC,CASSAGLTGNEQFF
TRBD1,few,TRBJ1-4,TRBV20-1,TGCAGTGCCGTCGGGACAGGGAGTAATGAAAAACTGTTTTTT,CSAVGTGSNEKLFF
TRBD1,NA,TRBJ2-3,TRBV29-1,TGCAGCGTTGGGGGGGGACAGGGGGCGGATACGCAGTATTTT,CSVGGGQGADTQYF
TRBD1,few,TRBJ2-5,TRBV3-1,TGTGCCAGCAGCCCCGGGACAGGGTTACAGTACTTC,CASSPGTGLQYF
TRBD1,many,TRBJ1-2,TRBV29-1,TGCAGCGTTGAAACACCCACAGGGGCAGTCACCTTC,CSVETPTGAVTF
NA,few,TRBJ2-5,TRBV15,TGTGCCACCAGCGGGGCCGGGACCCCAAAGGAAGAGACCCAGTACTTC,CATSGAGTPKEETQYF
NA,few,TRBJ2-2,TRBV7-9,TGTGCCAGCAGCCCGCAACAGGGGAACACCGGGGAGCTGTTTTTT,CASSPQQGNTGELFF
NA,NA,TRBJ2-1,TRBV29-1,TGCAGCGGAGAGAGGGGATCCAGCAATGAGCAGTTCTTC,CSGERGSSNEQFF
NA,few,TRBJ2-7,TRBV7-9,TGTGCCAGCAGCTTAGATCTGAACTCCTACGAGCAGTACTTC,CASSLDLNSYEQYF
NA,NA,TRBJ1-5,TRBV20-1,TGCAGTGCTGATATGGGGCCGGGGCAGCCCCAGCATTTT,CSADMGPGQPQHF
NA,NA,TRBJ2-5,TRBV18,TGTGCCAGCTCACCACTGCAGGGGTTGGAGACCCAGTACTTC,CASSPLQGLETQYF
TRBD2,NA,TRBJ2-7,TRBV7-2,TGTGCCAGCAGCTTAGGGTGGACTAGCGGGAGTAGGAGGGCCTACGAGCAGTACTTC,CASSLGWTSGSRRAYEQYF
NA,NA,TRBJ2-7,TRBV7-2,TGTGCCAGCAGCTTTAACTGGGTCTTTGACGAGCAGTACTTC,CASSFNWVFDEQYF
NA,few,TRBJ2-5,TRBV6-6,TGTGCCAGCAATGGAGGGGGAGAGACCCAGTACTTC,CASNGGGETQYF
NA,NA,TRBJ1-1,TRBV10-3,TGTGCCACCAGGAGGGCCGGGGGCTACACTGAAGCTTTCTTT,CATRRAGGYTEAFF
TRBD2,many,TRBJ2-1,TRBV29-1,TGCAGCACGCCGGGAGGGCTTCAGAATGAGCAGTTCTTC,CSTPGGLQNEQFF
NA,few,TRBJ2-5,TRBV6-5,TGTGCCAGCAGTACCGGGACCCAAGCCCAGTACTTC,CASSTGTQAQYF
NA,few,TRBJ2-7,TRBV7-2,TGTGCCAGCAGCTTAGGATTTGGCGGACCGTACGAGCAGTACTTC,CASSLGFGGPYEQYF
NA,once,TRBJ2-1,TRBV5-6,TGTGCCAGCAGCCTCCTTGGGCTGACAGGAGAGCAGTTCTTC,CASSLLGLTGEQFF
TRBD1,NA,TRBJ2-1,TRBV5-1,TGCGCCAGCAGCTTGGCGAACCGGGACAGGGGTCATGAGCAGTTCTTC,CASSLANRDRGHEQFF
NA,NA,TRBJ2-7,TRBV15,TGTGCCACCAGCAGCTGGGACAGGACTAGCCGGGCCTACGAGCAGTACTTC,CATSSWDRTSRAYEQYF
NA,few,TRBJ2-7,TRBV4-2,TGTGCCAGCAGCCAGGGACTCCAAGGACTCTCCGCCTCCTACGAGCAGTACTTC,CASSQGLQGLSASYEQYF
TRBD1,few,TRBJ2-5,TRBV5-1,TGCGCCAGCAGCTTGGGGACAGGGGGCGGCCAAGAGACCCAGTACTTC,CASSLGTGGGQETQYF
TRBD1,NA,TRBJ2-3,TRBV18,TGTGCCAGCTCACCCACCTTACTAGGGACAGCTGCAGATACGCAGTATTTT,CASSPTLLGTAADTQYF
TRBD1,many,TRBJ2-5,TRBV2,TGTGCCAGCAGAACAGGGGCTGGGGAGACCCAGTACTTC,CASRTGAGETQYF
NA,NA,TRBJ1-2,TRBV14,TGTGCCAGCAGTCCTAACCCGGGACTTAGCTATGGCTACACCTTC,CASSPNPGLSYGYTF
TRBD1,NA,TRBJ2-6,TRBV29-1,TGCAGCGTCACCGGACAGGGGCCATCCTCCTCTGGGGCCAACGTCCTGACTTTC,CSVTGQGPSSSGANVLTF
TRBD1,once,TRBJ1-4,TRBV19,TGTGCCAGTAGTGCCAAGGACAGGGGTCCTAATGAAAAACTGTTTTTT,CASSAKDRGPNEKLFF
TRBD1,NA,TRBJ1-5,TRBV7-2,TGTGCCAGCAGCTTAGGGCCCGACAGGGGCAATCAGCCCCAGCATTTT,CASSLGPDRGNQPQHF
TRBD2,NA,TRBJ2-3,TRBV20-1,TGCAGTGCTACTTCGGCTAGCGGGGGGATAGATACGCAGTATTTT,CSATSASGGIDTQYF
NA,NA,TRBJ2-7,TRBV28,TGTGCCAGCAGTTCCCCCCGGGGAGCATCCTACGAGCAGTACTTC,CASSSPRGASYEQYF
NA,NA,TRBJ1-1,TRBV5-5,TGTGCCAGCAGCTTGGAGGTGACGGTGGCGACAGAGAACACTGAGGCTTTCTTT,CASSLEVTVATENTEAFF
NA,NA,TRBJ2-3,TRBV7-9,TGTGCCAGCAGCAAAAAAGACAGGGACTTCACAGATACGCAGTATTTT,CASSKKDRDFTDTQYF
TRBD2,few,TRBJ2-7,TRBV20-1,TGCAGTGCTGTAGCGGGTTACGAGCAGTACTTC,CSAVAGYEQYF